The T cell receptor beta chain under discussion was sequenced for a study of response to subunit inactivated influenza vaccine. After removal of 0 bases from V and 6 bases from J, the junction contained 19 bases not matched to a gene. Per germline, CDR1 LGHNA and CDR2 YSLEER. CDR3 length equals 20 residues. Via MiXCR, TCRdb re-called the RT-PCR reads, giving one row per CDR3 protein. Here the sample spans about 190,000 distinct CDR3 sequences, under 15% being singletons. This clonotype was seen a few times. The TCR originated in a man between 45 and 60 years old who received an inactivated influenza vaccine. The chain is built from TRBV4-3 and TRBJ2-7; TRBD1 agrees at 11 bases. Sequences were derived from CD8+ T cells sorted from PBMCs, sampled around 5 days after vaccination. In DNA form, the CDR3 reads TGCGCCAGCAGCCAAGATCGATTGGGACAGGGGGACGTAGGCCCCCCCGAGCAGTACTTC. Protein product: CASSQDRLGQGDVGPPEQYF.